Below are 8 T cell receptor beta chains sequenced from a single sample in a study of control samples from healthy donors and cancer patients. The repertoire was sequenced with immunoSEQ multiplex PCR; TCRdb's copy has only in-frame clones and lacks some. The sample includes under 450,000 clones, over 75% of them seen just once. The sequenced material came from PBMCs. These TCRs come from a man aged 35-49 years with head and neck cancer.

The gene calls are TRBV10-3 and TRBJ1-1; TRBD1 matches 10 bases. The length of the CDR3 is 14 residues. Germline CDR1 reads ENHRY; CDR2 reads SYGVKD. J lost 1 base, V lost 6 bases, and 2 bases had no gene match. The DNA of the CDR3 is TGTGCCATCAGGGGGACAGGGGCGAACACTGAAGCTTTCTTT. It yields the protein CAIRGTGANTEAFF.

The chain recombines TRBV6-5 with TRBJ1-4, with TRBD1 matching over 7 bases. Germline V gene lookup returns CDR1 MNHEY and CDR2 SVGAGI. This CDR3 is built from 14 residues. Trimming cost V 7 bases and J 2 bases; bases outside gene matches: 4. Here the CDR3 DNA reads TGTGCCAGCAAGAAGGACAGGACTAATGAAAAACTGTTTTTT. As protein: CASKKDRTNEKLFF.

The chain combines TRBV6-1 with TRBJ1-2; D uncertain. V was trimmed by 2 bases and J by 4 bases, leaving 14 bases between them. Per the germline V gene, CDR1 is MNHNS and CDR2 is SASEGT. The CDR3 sequence is 15 residues long. The chain's CDR3 is CASSERGVGVYGYTF. The CDR3 DNA reads as TGTGCCAGCAGTGAACGGGGAGTAGGTGTCTATGGCTACACCTTC.

The chain employs TRBV25-1 and TRBJ2-3; TRBD1 matches at 9 bases. With 8 bases clipped from V and 6 bases from J, the junction kept 3 bases outside the gene matches. There are 12 residues in the CDR3. Germline V gene sequence: CDR1 MGHDK, CDR2 SYGVNS. CDR3 region: CASSQGADTQYF. The CDR3 DNA reads TGTGCCAGCTCACAGGGGGCCGATACGCAGTATTTT.

The rearrangement links TRBV6-5 to TRBJ2-5; 14 bases match TRBD2. V trimming: 7 bases; J trimming: 4 bases; junction bases outside the gene matches: 5. This CDR3 is built from 15 residues. Germline CDR1 and CDR2: MNHEY and SVGAGI. The CDR3 sequence is CASNSGLAGVETQYF. The DNA of the CDR3 is TGTGCCAGCAATTCGGGACTAGCGGGAGTAGAGACCCAGTACTTC.

This sequence joins TRBV7-9 and TRBJ2-7; unclear D gene. Trimming took 2 bases from V and 5 from J, leaving 4 bases between them. Germline assignment: CDR1 SEHNR and CDR2 FQNEAQ (reference sequence). This CDR3 contains 11 residues. CDR3 loop: CASSLNHEQYF. As DNA, the CDR3 is TGTGCCAGCAGCTTAAATCACGAGCAGTACTTC.

This clone was picked up a small number of times. The chain uses TRBV7-8 and TRBJ2-7, with D perhaps given as TRBD1 or TRBD2 (5 bases each). Looked up from germline, CDR1 is SGHVS and CDR2 is FQNEAQ. Trimming left V 4 bases short and J 5 bases short, with 12 bases between. The CDR3 spans 13 residues. The CDR3 reads CASSSARDHEQYF. In nucleotides, the CDR3 is TGTGCCAGCAGCTCCGCCAGGGACCACGAGCAGTACTTC.

This clone was seen a handful of times. The rearrangement links TRBV28 to TRBJ1-1; weak D call: TRBD1 (5 bases). Germline CDR1 is MDHEN and CDR2 is SYDVKM. This CDR3 spans 12 amino acids. The CDR3 coding sequence is TGTGCTCATAACAAGGGGTGGAATGAAGCTTTCTTT. Encoded protein: CAHNKGWNEAFF.